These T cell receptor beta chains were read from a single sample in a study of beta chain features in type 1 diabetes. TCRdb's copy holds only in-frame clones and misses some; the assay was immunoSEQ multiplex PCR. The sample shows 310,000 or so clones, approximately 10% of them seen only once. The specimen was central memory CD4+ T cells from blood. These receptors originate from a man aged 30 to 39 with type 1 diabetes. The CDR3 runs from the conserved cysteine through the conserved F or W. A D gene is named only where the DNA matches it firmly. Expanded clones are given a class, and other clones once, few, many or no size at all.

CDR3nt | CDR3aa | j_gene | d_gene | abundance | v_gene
TGCGCCTGCAGCTTGATGGACGGGTTCTATGGCTACACCTTC | CACSLMDGFYGYTF | TRBJ1-2 | - | few | TRBV5-1
TGTGCCATCAGTGAGTCCGTGATGAACACCGGGGAGCTGTTTTTT | CAISESVMNTGELFF | TRBJ2-2 | - | - | TRBV10-3
TGTGCCAGCAGCCTCAGGGCGCCAGGGCCTGGAAACACCATATATTTT | CASSLRAPGPGNTIYF | TRBJ1-3 | - | few | TRBV7-8
TGTGCCAGCAGACCGGCGGGACAGGGCTACGAGCAGTACTTC | CASRPAGQGYEQYF | TRBJ2-7 | TRBD1 | few | TRBV27
TGTGCCAGCAGCTCCACTCATTATACGCAGTATTTT | CASSSTHYTQYF | TRBJ2-3 | - | few | TRBV7-2
TGTGCCAGCTCACCAAGTGAGGGATCTGGCAATCAGCCCCAGCATTTT | CASSPSEGSGNQPQHF | TRBJ1-5 | - | - | TRBV18
TGTGCCAGCAGCGGTACTCGGGGCACCGGGGAGCTGTTTTTT | CASSGTRGTGELFF | TRBJ2-2 | - | - | TRBV5-8
TGTGCCAGCGTTGCTGTCACCGGGGAGCTGTTTTTT | CASVAVTGELFF | TRBJ2-2 | - | few | TRBV6-1
TGTGCCAGCAGTTACAGTGCAGGGGCCTACGAGCAGTACTTC | CASSYSAGAYEQYF | TRBJ2-7 | - | many | TRBV6-5
TGTGCCAGCAGTGAAGCGATTAGCGGGGGGCAGAACATTCAGTACTTC | CASSEAISGGQNIQYF | TRBJ2-4 | TRBD2 | few | TRBV6-1
TGTGCCAGCAGTGAAACGGGCCTCCACTATGGCTACACCTTC | CASSETGLHYGYTF | TRBJ1-2 | - | few | TRBV25-1
TGTGCCAGCAGTTCGTCCGCTGAAGCTTTCTTT | CASSSSAEAFF | TRBJ1-1 | - | - | TRBV27
TGTGCCAGCAGCTTGGATAGGGCTCGGGCAGATACGCAGTATTTT | CASSLDRARADTQYF | TRBJ2-3 | - | - | TRBV5-4
TGTGCCAGCAGTTACTGGGGGACAGGCTCCTACAATGAGCAGTTCTTC | CASSYWGTGSYNEQFF | TRBJ2-1 | TRBD1 | - | TRBV6-6